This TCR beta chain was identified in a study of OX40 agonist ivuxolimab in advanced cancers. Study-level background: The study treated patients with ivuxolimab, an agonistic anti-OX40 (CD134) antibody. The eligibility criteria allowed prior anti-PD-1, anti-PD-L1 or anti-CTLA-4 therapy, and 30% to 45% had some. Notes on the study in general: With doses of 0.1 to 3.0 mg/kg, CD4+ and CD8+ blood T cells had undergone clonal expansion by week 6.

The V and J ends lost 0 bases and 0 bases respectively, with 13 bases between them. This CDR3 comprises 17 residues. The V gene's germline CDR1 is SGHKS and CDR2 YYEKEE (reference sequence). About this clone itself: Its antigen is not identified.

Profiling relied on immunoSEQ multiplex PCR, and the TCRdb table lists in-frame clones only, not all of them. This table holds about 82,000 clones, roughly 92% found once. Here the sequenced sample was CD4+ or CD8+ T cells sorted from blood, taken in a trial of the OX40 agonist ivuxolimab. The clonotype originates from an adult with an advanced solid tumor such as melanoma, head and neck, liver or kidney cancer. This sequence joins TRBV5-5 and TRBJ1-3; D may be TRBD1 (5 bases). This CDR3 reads CASSLEVLGTSGNTIYF. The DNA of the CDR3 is TGTGCCAGCAGCTTGGAGGTACTGGGGACCTCTGGAAACACCATATATTTT.